A selection of T cell receptor beta chains follows, all from one sample in a study of cytomegalovirus exposure and HLA in healthy donors. Only in-frame clones appear in the TCRdb table, and some are missing; sequencing was by immunoSEQ multiplex PCR. The sample has some 71,000 clones, about three quarters seen once; the top ten hold roughly 3.5%. The sequenced sample was PBMCs. The receptors derive from a young man in good health and CMV-seronegative. Each CDR3 is given with its conserved first and last residue. The D gene is left open where the match is weak.

V: TRBV2
J: TRBJ2-3
D: TRBD1
DNA: TGTGCCAGCAGTTTTGGGACAGGCACAGATACGCAGTATTTT
CDR3: CASSFGTGTDTQYF

V: TRBV4-3
J: TRBJ2-3
D: TRBD2
DNA: TGCGCCAGCAGCCAAGATCATTTTGGCGGGGGGAGCACAGATACGCAGTATTTT
CDR3: CASSQDHFGGGSTDTQYF

V: TRBV10-3
J: TRBJ1-4
D: TRBD1
DNA: TGTGCCATCAGTGAGTCACCCCCTACAGGGGCTAATGAAAAACTGTTTTTT
CDR3: CAISESPPTGANEKLFF

V: TRBV7-6
J: TRBJ2-3
D: .
DNA: TGTGCCAGCAGCTTGTTAGTAGCAGATACGCAATATTTT
CDR3: CASSLLVADTQYF

V: TRBV29-1
J: TRBJ2-7
D: TRBD2
DNA: TGCAGCGTTGAGACTAGCGGGGACGACGAGCAGTACTTC
CDR3: CSVETSGDDEQYF

V: TRBV7-2
J: TRBJ2-5
D: TRBD2
DNA: TGTGCCAGCAGCTTAGCCTCTAGCGGGGGGCAGGAGACCCAGTACTTC
CDR3: CASSLASSGGQETQYF

V: TRBV9
J: TRBJ1-1
D: .
DNA: TGTGCCAGCAGCGTAGGACACGGATCTGACACTGAAGCTTTCTTT
CDR3: CASSVGHGSDTEAFF

V: TRBV18
J: TRBJ1-1
D: .
DNA: TGTGCCAGCTCACGGGAGGGCAACACACATACGAACACTGAAGCTTTCTTT
CDR3: CASSREGNTHTNTEAFF

V: TRBV7-2
J: TRBJ2-7
D: .
DNA: TGTGCCAGCAGCCCATCAGGGAGGAACGAGCAGTACTTC
CDR3: CASSPSGRNEQYF

V: TRBV5-4
J: TRBJ2-5
D: .
DNA: TGTGCCAGCAGCTTGGGGTCAGGGCCACAAGAGACCCAGTACTTC
CDR3: CASSLGSGPQETQYF

V: TRBV7-9
J: TRBJ2-2
D: TRBD2
DNA: TGTGCCAGCAGCTTCGGACTAGCGGTGAACACCGGGGAGCTGTTTTTT
CDR3: CASSFGLAVNTGELFF

V: TRBV7-9
J: TRBJ2-1
D: .
DNA: TGTGCCAGCAGCTTCAACAATGAGCAGTTCTTC
CDR3: CASSFNNEQFF

V: TRBV5-1
J: TRBJ2-5
D: .
DNA: TGCGCCAGCAGCTTGGGGACAGTTCAAGAGACCCAGTACTTC
CDR3: CASSLGTVQETQYF

V: TRBV4-1
J: TRBJ1-4
D: .
DNA: TGCGCCAGCAGCCCGACCGACAGCGTACCTAATGAAAAACTGTTTTTT
CDR3: CASSPTDSVPNEKLFF

V: TRBV7-6
J: TRBJ2-7
D: TRBD1
DNA: TGTGCCAGCAGCGCCGATCGGACAGGGGGCAGCTACGAGCAGTACTTC
CDR3: CASSADRTGGSYEQYF

V: TRBV5-4
J: TRBJ1-4
D: TRBD1
DNA: TGTGCCAGCAGCCGGACAGGGCTCGATGAAAAACTGTTTTTT
CDR3: CASSRTGLDEKLFF

V: TRBV6-1
J: TRBJ1-2
D: TRBD1
DNA: TGTGCCAGCAGTGAAGCCGGACAGGAGGGCTATGGCTACACCTTC
CDR3: CASSEAGQEGYGYTF

V: TRBV5-4
J: TRBJ1-1
D: .
DNA: TGTGCCAGCAGCTTGGAGGTCGGGAGCCCTGAAGCTTTCTTT
CDR3: CASSLEVGSPEAFF

V: TRBV27
J: TRBJ2-3
D: .
DNA: TGTGCCAGCAACCGTCGGGGAGCAGATACGCAGTATTTT
CDR3: CASNRRGADTQYF

V: TRBV10-1
J: TRBJ1-2
D: .
DNA: TGCGCCAGCAGTGAGAATCCTTCCTATGGCTACACCTTC
CDR3: CASSENPSYGYTF

V: TRBV28
J: TRBJ2-1
D: TRBD1
DNA: TGTGCCAGCAGTTTAGAGCGGACAGGGGACGATGAGCAGTTCTTC
CDR3: CASSLERTGDDEQFF

V: TRBV6-1
J: TRBJ2-2
D: .
DNA: TGTGCCAGCAAGAAAGACAGGAACACCGGGGAGCTGTTTTTT
CDR3: CASKKDRNTGELFF

V: TRBV18
J: TRBJ2-5
D: TRBD1
DNA: TGTGCCAGCTCAGACAGGGTGGAGACCCAGTACTTC
CDR3: CASSDRVETQYF

V: TRBV5-1
J: TRBJ2-3
D: .
DNA: TGCGCCAGCGGGACGGGGGACCCCCCTAGCACAGATACGCAGTATTTT
CDR3: CASGTGDPPSTDTQYF

V: TRBV6-5
J: TRBJ1-1
D: TRBD1
DNA: TGTGCCAGCAGTACGAGGACAGGGCTAGACACTGAAGCTTTCTTT
CDR3: CASSTRTGLDTEAFF